Listed here are 12 T cell receptor beta chains from one sample, sequenced in a study of cytomegalovirus exposure and HLA in healthy donors. Amplification used 60 Vbeta primers and 13 Jbeta primers. Profiled with immunoSEQ multiplex PCR; TCRdb holds only in-frame clones, not every one. The table records roughly 78,000 clones, less than 75% of them present only once. Sequencing used PBMCs. Receptors originate from a man younger than 40 in good health and CMV-seropositive.

This chain joins TRBV5-6 and TRBJ1-3; TRBD1 is a possible D gene (6 bases). Germline V gives CDR1 SGHDT, CDR2 YYEEEE. The CDR3 consists of 16 residues. V shed 0 bases and J shed 9 bases, with 19 bases lying between them. This CDR3 reads CASSLGPGTPQSTIYF. DNA for the CDR3: TGTGCCAGCAGCTTGGGTCCAGGGACACCCCAGTCCACCATATATTTT. The entire variable domain, with the rest obtained from reference TRBV5-6 and TRBJ1-3, is as follows: DAGVTQSPTHLIKTRGQQVTLRCSPKSGHDTVSWYQQALGQGPQFIFQYYEEEERQRGNFPDRFSGHQFPNYSSELNVNALLLGDSALYLCASSLGPGTPQSTIYFGEGSWLTVV.

The chain has TRBV28 and TRBJ1-1; 8 positions agree with TRBD1. V lost 3 bases and J lost 6; bases outside the gene matches: 6. CDR3 size: 14 residues. Germline V lookup: CDR1 MDHEN, CDR2 SYDVKM. In DNA, the CDR3 is TGTGCCAGCAGTTTCTGGGGACAGGTGGCTGAAGCTTTCTTT. It yields the protein CASSFWGQVAEAFF.

V is TRBV27 and J is TRBJ2-7; weak D call: TRBD1 (6 bases). Germline loops: CDR1 MNHEY, CDR2 SMNVEV (reference sequence). Between the trimmed V and J ends, which lost 5 bases and 2 bases, there was a span of 13 bases. The CDR3 sequence is 14 residues long. The CDR3 region is CASSPRDKTYEQYF. The DNA of the CDR3 is TGTGCCAGCAGTCCCCGGGACAAAACCTACGAGCAGTACTTC.

The rearrangement uses TRBV19 and TRBJ2-1, with D tentatively TRBD2 (5 bases). V lost 1 base and J lost 3, with 7 bases in between. The CDR3 sequence is 14 residues long. Germline V gene sequence: CDR1 LNHDA, CDR2 SQIVND (reference sequence). The CDR3 DNA reads as TGTGCCAGTAGTATAGGTGGAGGCTACAATGAGCAGTTCTTC. Protein: CASSIGGGYNEQFF.

The rearrangement joins TRBV25-1 to TRBJ2-1, with 8 bases aligning to TRBD1. CDR3 length: 16 amino acids. V gave up 3 bases and J gave up 4 bases; unmatched junction bases: 8. From germline, CDR1 is MGHDK and CDR2 SYGVNS. CDR3: CASSDPRGRVYNEQFF. CDR3 in DNA: TGTGCCAGCAGTGACCCCAGGGGGCGGGTATACAATGAGCAGTTCTTC.

This sequence joins TRBV2 and TRBJ1-4, with TRBD1 matching over 9 bases. Germline V CDR1 and CDR2: SNHLY, FYNNEI. V was pared by 4 bases and J by 8 bases, with 8 bases of the junction left unmatched. The CDR3 is 15 residues long. The CDR3 nucleotides are TGTGCCAGCAGTGGTTACAGGGGGCGTAAGGAAAAACTGTTTTTT. It specifies CASSGYRGRKEKLFF.

This clone came up a few times. The rearrangement links TRBV5-1 to TRBJ2-2; D might be TRBD1 (6 bases). Trimming removed 4 bases from V and 7 bases from J, with 20 bases in between. CDR3 length: 16 amino acids. Germline values: CDR1 SGHRS, CDR2 YFSETQ. CDR3 sequence reads: CASSNQGSGGHGELFF. CDR3 nucleotide sequence: TGCGCCAGCAGCAACCAGGGGTCTGGGGGACACGGGGAGCTGTTTTTT.

The V call is TRBV4-1, the J call TRBJ2-3; D is possibly TRBD2 (5 bases). Germline V gives CDR1 MGHRA, CDR2 YSYEKL. The CDR3 extends over 15 amino acids. Trimming pared 0 bases from V and 1 base from J, leaving 8 bases between. In nucleotides, the CDR3 is TGCGCCAGCAGCCAAGATGGGCGGGGCACAGATACGCAGTATTTT. Amino acids: CASSQDGRGTDTQYF.

The table lists this clone with a few counts. V and J are TRBV4-2 and TRBJ2-1, with TRBD2 matching over 7 bases. The CDR3 has 18 residues. Germline V CDR1 and CDR2: LGHNA, YNFKEQ. V dropped 0 bases and J dropped 8; count of bases not matched to a gene: 16. The CDR3 loop reads CASSQERWDSGGEDEQFF. DNA for the CDR3: TGTGCCAGCAGCCAAGAACGTTGGGATTCGGGAGGCGAGGATGAGCAGTTCTTC.

The gene calls are TRBV7-9 and TRBJ1-6; 9 bases agree with TRBD1. The V gene's germline CDR1 is SEHNR and CDR2 FQNEAQ (reference sequence). This CDR3 is 15 amino acids long. V shed 5 bases and J 5 bases; nucleotides not matched to a gene: 4. The CDR3 DNA reads as TGTGCCAGCAGCCTGGGACAGGGAAATAATTCACCCCTCCACTTT. It encodes CASSLGQGNNSPLHF.

The chain couples TRBV19 to TRBJ2-7; 7 positions match TRBD2. The CDR3 is 14 amino acids. In germline, CDR1 is LNHDA, CDR2 SQIVND (reference sequence). Unmatched junction bases numbered 5, after V lost 3 bases and J lost 3 bases. CDR3 coding DNA: TGTGCCAGTAGTATCAGCGGGGACCTCTACGAGCAGTACTTC. This gives the protein CASSISGDLYEQYF.

Turning to this clone: Other DNA sequences in this sample translate to the same CDR3. V and J are TRBV18 and TRBJ1-2, with a weak D call TRBD1 (5 bases). CDR3 size: 12 residues. CDR1 and CDR2 (germline): KGHSH, LQKENI. The V end was cut by 3 bases, the J end by 5 bases, with 7 bases between. The CDR3 loop reads CASSPDSYGYTF. CDR3 nucleotide sequence: TGTGCCAGCTCACCCGACAGTTATGGCTACACCTTC. The full variable domain, rest sourced from reference TRBV18 and TRBJ1-2, is NAGVMQNPRHLVRRRGQEARLRCSPMKGHSHVYWYRQLPEEGLKFMVYLQKENIIDESGMPKERFSAEFPKEGPSILRIQQVVRGDSAAYFCASSPDSYGYTFGSGTRLTVV.